The 5 T cell receptor beta chains listed next were all sequenced from one sample in a study of glioma-infiltrating T cells. Amplification of TCR alpha and beta CDR3 regions from RNA used iRepertoire nested multiplex PCR. TCRdb re-called the multiplex PCR reads with MiXCR, one entry per CDR3 protein. The table lists 150,000 to 200,000 distinct CDR3 sequences, over 30% of them singletons. Sample: glioma tissue, nonneoplastic brain tissue, or PBMCs (not recorded which). The receptor source for this set is a human donor with low-grade glioma or glioblastoma, undergoing nonglioma brain surgery, or in good health (not recorded which).

The genes are TRBV6-2 or TRBV6-3 and TRBJ2-5; TRBD1 matches at 8 bases. Losses at the gene ends were 2 bases for V and 4 bases for J; bases not matched to a gene: 3. This CDR3 has 14 amino acids. Germline V gene lookup returns CDR1 MNHEY and CDR2 SVGEGT. CDR3 DNA: TGTGCCAGCAGTTACCTGGACAGGGCAGAGACCCAGTACTTC. Amino acids: CASSYLDRAETQYF.

At least ten counts were recorded for this clonotype. The chain links TRBV6-1 to TRBJ2-7; TRBD2 agrees at 9 bases. The CDR3 extends over 17 amino acids. CDR1 MNHNS and CDR2 SASEGT come from the germline V gene. V was clipped by 5 bases and J by 5 bases; unmatched bases: 16. This CDR3 is CASSYTPSGTSKDEQYF. CDR3 sequence (DNA): TGTGCCAGCAGTTACACCCCCTCGGGGACTAGCAAAGACGAGCAGTACTTC.

This clonotype was recorded at least ten times. The rearrangement joins TRBV10-3 to TRBJ1-5; tentative D call: TRBD1 (5 bases). CDR3 length equals 13 residues. V was trimmed by 6 bases and J by 3 bases, leaving 9 bases between them. The V gene's germline CDR1 is ENHRY and CDR2 SYGVKD. This chain's CDR3 is CAISDSINQPQHF. In DNA, the CDR3 is TGTGCCATCAGCGACAGTATCAATCAGCCCCAGCATTTT.

This clonotype was recorded at least ten times. The chain combines TRBV20-1 with TRBJ2-1; a weak D match, TRBD2 (5 bases). V lost 0 bases and J 2 bases, leaving 14 bases between the germline ends. This CDR3 region has 16 residues. The germline V gene encodes CDR1 DFQATT and CDR2 SNEGSKA (reference sequence). Here the CDR3 DNA reads TGCAGTGCTAGAGATTCACTAAGCGGCGCCTACAATGAGCAGTTCTTC. It codes for CSARDSLSGAYNEQFF.

In the case of this clonotype: A read error is possible here, since a much larger clone lies one base away. The chain employs TRBV9 and TRBJ2-7; 8 positions agree with TRBD1. Near its end, the DNA agrees better with TRBJ2-5, so the J call may be wrong. The CDR3 has 14 residues. Germline CDR1 SGDLS, CDR2 YYNGEE. The CDR3 nucleotides read TGTGCCAGCATCGTAGGACAGGGAGCAGAGACCCAGTACTTC. Its protein product is CASIVGQGAETQYF.